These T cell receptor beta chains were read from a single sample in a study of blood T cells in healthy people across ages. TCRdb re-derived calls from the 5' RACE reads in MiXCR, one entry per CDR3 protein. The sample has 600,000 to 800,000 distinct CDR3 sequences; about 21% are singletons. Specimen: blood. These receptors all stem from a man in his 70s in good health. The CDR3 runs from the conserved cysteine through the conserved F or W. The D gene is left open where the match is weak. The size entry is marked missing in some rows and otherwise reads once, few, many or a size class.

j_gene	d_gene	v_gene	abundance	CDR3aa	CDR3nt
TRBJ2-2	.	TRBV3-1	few	CAGSQDPGTGGELFF	TGTGCCGGCAGCCAAGATCCAGGGACCGGCGGGGAGCTGTTTTTT
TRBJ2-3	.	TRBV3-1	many	CASRDSNTDTQYF	TGTGCCAGCAGGGATTCTAACACAGATACGCAGTATTTT
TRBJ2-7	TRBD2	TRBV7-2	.	CASSLGVREGRTYEQYF	TGTGCCAGCAGCTTAGGTGTGCGGGAGGGCCGGACTTACGAGCAGTACTTC
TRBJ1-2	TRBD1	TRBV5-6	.	CASSSLKDRSFFGYTF	TGTGCCAGCAGCTCACTAAAGGACAGGTCCTTCTTCGGCTACACCTTC
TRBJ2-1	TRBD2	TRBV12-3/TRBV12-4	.	CASGRLAGEGEQFF	TGTGCCAGCGGGAGACTAGCGGGAGAGGGTGAGCAGTTCTTC
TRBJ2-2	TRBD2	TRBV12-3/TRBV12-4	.	CASSWTSGGRGTGELFF	TGTGCCAGCAGTTGGACTAGCGGGGGGCGAGGGACCGGGGAGCTGTTTTTT
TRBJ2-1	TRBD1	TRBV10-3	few	CANRRDRGEYNEQFF	TGTGCCAACAGGAGAGACAGGGGAGAATACAATGAGCAGTTCTTC
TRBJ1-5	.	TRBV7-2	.	CASRQGSGGNQPQHF	TGTGCCAGCAGACAGGGAAGCGGGGGGAATCAGCCCCAGCATTTT
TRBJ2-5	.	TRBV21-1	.	CASSKVYVPGGHQETQYF	TGTGCCAGCAGCAAAGTCTATGTCCCCGGGGGGCACCAAGAGACCCAGTACTTC
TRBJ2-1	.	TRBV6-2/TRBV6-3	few	CASRRGGLLNEQFF	TGTGCCAGCAGGCGGGGTGGCCTTTTGAATGAGCAGTTCTTC
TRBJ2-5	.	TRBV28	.	CASSQPPSGSYQETQYF	TGTGCCAGCAGTCAACCTCCCAGCGGGTCGTACCAAGAGACCCAGTACTTC
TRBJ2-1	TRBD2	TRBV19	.	CASSSTGGDEQFF	TGTGCCAGTAGTTCGACGGGAGGGGATGAGCAGTTCTTC
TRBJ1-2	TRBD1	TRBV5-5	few	CASSIPGQAYGYTF	TGTGCCAGCAGCATACCGGGACAGGCCTATGGCTACACCTTC
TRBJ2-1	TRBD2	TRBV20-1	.	CSARAAGVYNEQFF	TGCAGTGCTAGGGCAGCGGGAGTCTACAATGAGCAGTTCTTC
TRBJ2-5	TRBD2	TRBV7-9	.	CASSLGTSGSTEETQYF	TGTGCCAGCAGCCTCGGGACTAGCGGGAGTACGGAAGAGACCCAGTACTTC
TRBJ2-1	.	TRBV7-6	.	CASSGRAEQFF	TGTGCCAGCAGCGGCAGGGCTGAGCAGTTCTTC
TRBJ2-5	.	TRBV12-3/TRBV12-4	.	CASSTVPETQYF	TGTGCCAGCAGCACTGTGCCGGAGACCCAGTACTTC
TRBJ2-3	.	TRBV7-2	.	CASSLTRDTQYF	TGTGCCAGCAGCTTAACGAGGGATACGCAGTATTTT
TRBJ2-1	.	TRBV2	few	CASTKGGVRQFF	TGTGCCAGCACCAAAGGAGGGGTTCGGCAGTTCTTC
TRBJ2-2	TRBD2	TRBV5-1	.	CASSFGLADTGELFF	TGCGCCAGCAGCTTCGGACTAGCAGACACCGGGGAGCTGTTTTTT
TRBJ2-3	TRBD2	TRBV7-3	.	CASSLIAGGTDTQYF	TGTGCCAGCAGCTTAATTGCGGGGGGCACAGATACGCAGTATTTT
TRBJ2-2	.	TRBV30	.	CAWSVTGAGELFF	TGTGCCTGGAGTGTAACGGGAGCCGGGGAGCTGTTTTTT
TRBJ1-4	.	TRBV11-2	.	CASSRGSGREKLFF	TGTGCCAGCAGCCGCGGGTCTGGGAGAGAAAAACTGTTTTTT
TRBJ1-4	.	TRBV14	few	CASSQDRGTYEKLFF	TGTGCCAGCAGCCAAGACAGGGGCACTTATGAAAAACTGTTTTTT
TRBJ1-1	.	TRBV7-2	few	CACSSLSTKGTEAFF	TGTGCCTGCAGCTCCTTGAGTACAAAGGGGACTGAAGCTTTCTTT
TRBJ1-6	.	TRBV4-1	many	CASSQGIGGNSPLHF	TGCGCCAGCAGCCAAGGAATAGGGGGTAATTCACCCCTCCACTTT
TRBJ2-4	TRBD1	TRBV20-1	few	CSVGDRGFIAKNIQYF	TGCAGCGTCGGGGACAGGGGGTTTATAGCCAAAAACATTCAGTACTTC
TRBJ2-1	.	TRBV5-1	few	CASSPLGLSYNEQFF	TGCGCCAGCAGCCCTCTGGGGCTTTCCTACAATGAGCAGTTCTTC
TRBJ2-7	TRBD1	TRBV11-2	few	CASSELGQGGYEQYF	TGTGCCAGCAGCGAACTAGGACAGGGGGGCTACGAGCAGTACTTC
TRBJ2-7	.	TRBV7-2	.	CASSFGLRETYEQYF	TGTGCCAGCAGCTTCGGACTGAGGGAGACCTACGAGCAGTACTTC
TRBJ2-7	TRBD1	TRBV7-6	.	CASSAQGSSYEQYF	TGTGCCAGCAGCGCACAGGGGAGCTCCTACGAGCAGTACTTC
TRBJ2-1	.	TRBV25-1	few	CASSASEQFF	TGTGCCAGCAGTGCGTCTGAGCAGTTCTTC
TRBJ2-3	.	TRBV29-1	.	CSFGSDTQYF	TGCAGCTTCGGTTCAGATACGCAGTATTTT
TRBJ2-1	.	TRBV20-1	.	CSAPRGFSYNEQFF	TGCAGTGCCCCTCGGGGGTTCTCCTACAATGAGCAGTTCTTC
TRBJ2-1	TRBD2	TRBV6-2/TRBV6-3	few	CASKRGGLAGHNEQFF	TGTGCCAGCAAGAGGGGGGGACTAGCGGGACACAATGAGCAGTTCTTC